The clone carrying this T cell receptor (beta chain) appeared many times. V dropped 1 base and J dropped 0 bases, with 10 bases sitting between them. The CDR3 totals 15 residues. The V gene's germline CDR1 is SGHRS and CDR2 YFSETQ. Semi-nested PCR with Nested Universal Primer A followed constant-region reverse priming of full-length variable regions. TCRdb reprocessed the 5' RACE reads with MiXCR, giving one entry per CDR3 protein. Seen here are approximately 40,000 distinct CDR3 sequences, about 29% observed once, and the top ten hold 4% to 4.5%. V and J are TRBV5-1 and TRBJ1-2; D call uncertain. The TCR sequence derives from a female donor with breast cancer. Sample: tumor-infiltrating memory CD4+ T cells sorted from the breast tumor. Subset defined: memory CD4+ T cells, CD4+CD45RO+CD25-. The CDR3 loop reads CASSLILGTNYGYTF. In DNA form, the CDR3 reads TGCGCCAGCAGCTTGATTCTGGGGACTAACTATGGCTACACCTTC.